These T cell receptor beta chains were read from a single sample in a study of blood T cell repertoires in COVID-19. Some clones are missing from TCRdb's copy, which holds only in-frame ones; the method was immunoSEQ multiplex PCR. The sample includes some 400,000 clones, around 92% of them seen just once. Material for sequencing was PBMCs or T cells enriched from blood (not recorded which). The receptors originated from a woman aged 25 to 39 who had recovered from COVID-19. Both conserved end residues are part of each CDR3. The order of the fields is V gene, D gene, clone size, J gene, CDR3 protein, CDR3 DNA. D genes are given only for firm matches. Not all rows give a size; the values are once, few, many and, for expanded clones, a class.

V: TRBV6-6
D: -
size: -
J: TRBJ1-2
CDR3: CASSLEAFGYGYTF
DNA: TGTGCCAGCAGCTTAGAAGCGTTTGGCTATGGCTACACCTTC

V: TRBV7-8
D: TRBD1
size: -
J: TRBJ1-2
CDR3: CASSLTRTGSGYTF
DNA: TGTGCCAGCAGCTTAACCCGGACAGGTAGTGGCTACACCTTC

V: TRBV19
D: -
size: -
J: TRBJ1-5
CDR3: CASSMGRLFQPQHF
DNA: TGTGCCAGTAGTATGGGGAGGTTATTCCAGCCCCAGCATTTT

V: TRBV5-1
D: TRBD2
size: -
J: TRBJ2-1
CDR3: CASSLGASGDIGEQFF
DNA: TGCGCCAGCAGCTTGGGTGCTAGCGGGGATATAGGTGAGCAGTTCTTC

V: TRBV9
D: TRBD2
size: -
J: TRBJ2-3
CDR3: CASSATSGGTDTQYF
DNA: TGTGCCAGCAGCGCGACTAGCGGGGGCACAGATACGCAGTATTTT

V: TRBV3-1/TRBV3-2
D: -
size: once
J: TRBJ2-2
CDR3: CASSQESGELFF
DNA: TGTGCCAGCAGCCAAGAGAGCGGGGAGCTGTTTTTT

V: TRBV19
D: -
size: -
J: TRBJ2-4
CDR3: CASRGVAKNIQYF
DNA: TGTGCCAGTAGAGGGGTAGCCAAAAACATTCAGTACTTC

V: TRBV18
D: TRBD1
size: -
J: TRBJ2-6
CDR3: CASSSFRGRAGANVLTF
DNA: TGTGCCAGCTCATCGTTCAGGGGGCGAGCTGGGGCCAACGTCCTGACTTTC

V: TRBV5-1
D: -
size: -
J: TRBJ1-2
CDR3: CASSPGGGYGYTF
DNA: TGCGCCAGCAGCCCGGGGGGGGGCTATGGCTACACCTTC

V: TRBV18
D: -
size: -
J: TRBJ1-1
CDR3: CASSARTPRQNTEAFF
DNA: TGTGCCAGCTCAGCAAGGACACCAAGACAGAACACTGAAGCTTTCTTT

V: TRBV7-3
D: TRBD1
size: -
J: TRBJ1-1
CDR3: CASSEYRGQATAEAFF
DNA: TGTGCCAGCAGCGAATACAGGGGGCAGGCGACCGCTGAAGCTTTCTTT

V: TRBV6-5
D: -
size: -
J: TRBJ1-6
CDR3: CASEPGGNNSPLHF
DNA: TGTGCCAGCGAGCCGGGAGGGAATAATTCACCCCTCCACTTT

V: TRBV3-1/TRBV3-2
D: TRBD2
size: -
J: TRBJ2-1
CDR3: CASSQRRLAGGNEQFF
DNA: TGTGCCAGCAGCCAAAGGAGACTAGCGGGGGGCAATGAGCAGTTCTTC

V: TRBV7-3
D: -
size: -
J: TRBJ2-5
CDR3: CASGSGIEETQYF
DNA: TGTGCCAGCGGGTCGGGGATTGAAGAGACCCAGTACTTC

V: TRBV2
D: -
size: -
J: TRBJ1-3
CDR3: CASRVTGYSSGNTIYF
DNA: TGTGCCAGCAGAGTGACAGGATACTCCTCTGGAAACACCATATATTTT

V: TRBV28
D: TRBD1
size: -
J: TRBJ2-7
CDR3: CASSLPRYRGSHYEQYF
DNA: TGTGCCAGCAGTTTACCTCGATACAGGGGGAGCCACTACGAGCAGTACTTC

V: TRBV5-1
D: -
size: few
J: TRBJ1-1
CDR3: CASSLAGNTEAFF
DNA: TGCGCCAGCAGCTTGGCAGGGAACACTGAAGCTTTCTTT

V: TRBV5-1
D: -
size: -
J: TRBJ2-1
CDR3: CASSLEAYNEQFF
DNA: TGCGCCAGCAGCTTGGAAGCTTACAATGAGCAGTTCTTC

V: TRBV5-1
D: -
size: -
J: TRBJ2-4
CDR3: CASSEVQRTSGVNIQYF
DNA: TGCGCCAGCAGCGAAGTCCAGCGGACTTCAGGGGTAAACATTCAGTACTTC

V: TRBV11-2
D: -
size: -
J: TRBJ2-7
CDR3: CASSPQGRTANYEQYF
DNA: TGTGCCAGCAGCCCCCAGGGGCGGACAGCCAACTACGAGCAGTACTTC

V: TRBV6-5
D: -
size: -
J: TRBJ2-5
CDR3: CASSRRGETQYF
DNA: TGTGCCAGCAGCCGCAGGGGTGAGACCCAGTACTTC

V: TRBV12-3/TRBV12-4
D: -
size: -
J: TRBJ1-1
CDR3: CASSFAGNTEAFF
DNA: TGTGCCAGCAGTTTTGCAGGGAACACTGAAGCTTTCTTT

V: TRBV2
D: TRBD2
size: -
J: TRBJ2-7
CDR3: CASSEVLAGGYEQYF
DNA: TGTGCCAGCAGTGAAGTCCTAGCGGGGGGCTACGAGCAGTACTTC

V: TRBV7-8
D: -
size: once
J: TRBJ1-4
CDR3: CASSPRVRAVEGRMEKLFF
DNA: TGTGCCAGCAGCCCACGGGTGCGGGCGGTCGAGGGAAGAATGGAAAAACTGTTTTTT

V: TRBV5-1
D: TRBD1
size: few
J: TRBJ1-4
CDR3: CASSPGGTGGEKLFF
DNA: TGCGCCAGCAGCCCCGGAGGGACAGGGGGCGAAAAACTGTTTTTT

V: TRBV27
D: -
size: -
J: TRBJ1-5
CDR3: CASSPGVGNQPQHF
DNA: TGTGCCAGCAGCCCAGGGGTCGGCAATCAGCCCCAGCATTTT

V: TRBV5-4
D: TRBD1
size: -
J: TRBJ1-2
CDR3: CASDSWGQDEGATYGYTF
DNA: TGTGCCAGCGACAGCTGGGGCCAGGATGAGGGGGCTACCTATGGCTACACCTTC

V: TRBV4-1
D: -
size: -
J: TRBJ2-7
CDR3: CASSLSFGGYEQYF
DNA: TGCGCCAGCAGCCTGTCCTTTGGCGGCTACGAGCAGTACTTC

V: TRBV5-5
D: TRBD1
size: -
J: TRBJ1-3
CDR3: CASSLARTGVSGNTIYF
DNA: TGTGCCAGCAGCTTGGCCCGGACAGGGGTCTCTGGAAACACCATATATTTT

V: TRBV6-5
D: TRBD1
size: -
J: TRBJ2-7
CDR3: CASSRTGQENYEQYF
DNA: TGTGCCAGCAGTAGGACGGGACAGGAGAACTACGAGCAGTACTTC

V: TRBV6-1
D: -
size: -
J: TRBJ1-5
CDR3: CASSELLQKGWGNQPQHF
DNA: TGTGCCAGCAGTGAATTGTTACAAAAGGGGTGGGGCAATCAGCCCCAGCATTTT

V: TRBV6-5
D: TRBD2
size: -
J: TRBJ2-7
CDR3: CASRSGLADSYEQYF
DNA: TGTGCCAGCAGATCCGGACTAGCGGACTCCTACGAGCAGTACTTC

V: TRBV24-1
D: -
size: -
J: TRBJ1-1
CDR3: CATSRRKPGAFF
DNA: TGTGCCACCAGTCGACGCAAACCAGGAGCTTTCTTT

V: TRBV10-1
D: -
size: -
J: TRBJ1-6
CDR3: CASSDGLNSPLHF
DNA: TGCGCCAGCAGTGACGGACTGAATTCACCCCTCCACTTT

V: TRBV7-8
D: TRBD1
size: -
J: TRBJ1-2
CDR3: CASSLGTGTRYGYTF
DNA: TGTGCCAGCAGCTTAGGGACAGGGACCAGATATGGCTACACCTTC

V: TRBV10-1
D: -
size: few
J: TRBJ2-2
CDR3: CASSDRFVGGGTGELFF
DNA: TGCGCCAGCAGTGATCGATTTGTCGGTGGTGGCACCGGGGAGCTGTTTTTT

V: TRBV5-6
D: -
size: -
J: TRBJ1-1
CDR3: CASSFNNNVYTEAFF
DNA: TGTGCCAGCAGCTTTAACAACAACGTTTACACTGAAGCTTTCTTT

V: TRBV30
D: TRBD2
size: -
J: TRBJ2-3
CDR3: CAWSVQAGLADTQYF
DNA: TGTGCCTGGAGTGTACAAGCGGGGTTAGCAGATACGCAGTATTTT

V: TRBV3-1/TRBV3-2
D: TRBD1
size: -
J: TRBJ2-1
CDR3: CASKPDRYNEQFF
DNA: TGTGCCAGCAAGCCGGACAGGTACAATGAGCAGTTCTTC

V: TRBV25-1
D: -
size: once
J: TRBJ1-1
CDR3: CASSERGNTEAFF
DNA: TGTGCCAGCAGTGAAAGAGGGAACACTGAAGCTTTCTTT

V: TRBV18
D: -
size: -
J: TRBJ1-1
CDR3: CASSPFSGAGVNTEAFF
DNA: TGTGCCAGCTCACCATTTTCTGGAGCGGGGGTTAACACTGAAGCTTTCTTT

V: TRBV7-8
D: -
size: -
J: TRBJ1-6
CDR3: CASSLSQTSNSPLHF
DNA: TGTGCCAGCAGCTTATCTCAAACGAGTAATTCACCCCTCCACTTT

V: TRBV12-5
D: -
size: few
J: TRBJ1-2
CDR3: CASAPGSPANYGYTF
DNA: TGTGCTAGTGCCCCCGGGAGCCCCGCTAACTATGGCTACACCTTC

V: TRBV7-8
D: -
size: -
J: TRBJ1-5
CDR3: CASSFRDINQPQHF
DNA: TGTGCCAGCAGCTTTAGGGACATCAATCAGCCCCAGCATTTT

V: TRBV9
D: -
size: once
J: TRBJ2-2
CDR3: CASSSRTETGELFF
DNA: TGTGCCAGCAGCTCGCGGACTGAGACCGGGGAGCTGTTTTTT

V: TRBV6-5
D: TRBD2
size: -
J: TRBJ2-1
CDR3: CASSSVGSGTYNEQFF
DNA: TGTGCCAGCAGTTCGGTCGGTAGCGGGACATACAATGAGCAGTTCTTC

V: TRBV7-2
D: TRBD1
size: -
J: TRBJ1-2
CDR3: CASSYGVGQGRRGYTF
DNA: TGTGCCAGCAGCTACGGGGTGGGACAGGGGCGTAGAGGCTACACCTTC

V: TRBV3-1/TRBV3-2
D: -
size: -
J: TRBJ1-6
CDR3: CASTPSPNSPLHF
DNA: TGTGCCAGCACCCCAAGCCCCAATTCACCCCTCCACTTT

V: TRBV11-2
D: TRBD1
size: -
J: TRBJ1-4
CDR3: CASSLESGNRGRFEKLFF
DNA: TGTGCCAGCAGCTTAGAGTCCGGCAACAGGGGGCGCTTTGAAAAACTGTTTTTT

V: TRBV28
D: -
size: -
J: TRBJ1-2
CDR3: CATDPNSYGYTF
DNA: TGTGCCACAGACCCCAACAGCTATGGCTACACCTTC

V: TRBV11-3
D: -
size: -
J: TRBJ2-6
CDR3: CASSLGGTLLSGANVLTF
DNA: TGTGCCAGCAGCTTAGGAGGAACCCTCCTTTCTGGGGCCAACGTCCTGACTTTC

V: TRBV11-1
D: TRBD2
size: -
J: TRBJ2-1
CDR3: CASSSPGTSGANEQFF
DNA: TGTGCCAGCAGCTCACCCGGGACTAGCGGGGCGAATGAGCAGTTCTTC

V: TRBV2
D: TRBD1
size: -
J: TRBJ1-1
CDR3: CASGKRTGASEAFF
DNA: TGTGCCAGCGGGAAGAGGACAGGGGCTTCTGAAGCTTTCTTT